This paragraph reports one TCR beta chain. The record originates from a study of cytomegalovirus exposure and HLA in healthy donors. The PCR had 60 Vbeta and 13 Jbeta primers. Here immunoSEQ multiplex PCR was the method, and the copy in TCRdb shows in-frame clones only, minus some. The repertoire includes some 140,000 clones, roughly three quarters of them detected once, and about 2.2% sits in the top ten. This CDR3 contains 14 residues. Germline CDR1 is SGDLS and CDR2 is YYNGEE. The germline V and J ends were trimmed by 0 bases and 8 bases, with 14 bases remaining between them. The sequencing input was PBMCs. The chain uses TRBV9 and TRBJ1-2; tentatively, D is TRBD1 (5 bases). This clonotype was obtained from a man aged 25 to 40 in good health and CMV-seronegative. The CDR3 coding sequence is TGTGCCAGCAGCGTAGTGGCAGGGATTGGAGGCTACACCTTC. It is translated as CASSVVAGIGGYTF. The variable domain in full, with the rest retrieved from reference TRBV9 and TRBJ1-2, is DSGVTQTPKHLITATGQRVTLRCSPRSGDLSVYWYQQSLDQGLQFLIQYYNGEERAKGNILERFSAQQFPDLHSELNLSSLELGDSALYFCASSVVAGIGGYTFGSGTRLTVV.